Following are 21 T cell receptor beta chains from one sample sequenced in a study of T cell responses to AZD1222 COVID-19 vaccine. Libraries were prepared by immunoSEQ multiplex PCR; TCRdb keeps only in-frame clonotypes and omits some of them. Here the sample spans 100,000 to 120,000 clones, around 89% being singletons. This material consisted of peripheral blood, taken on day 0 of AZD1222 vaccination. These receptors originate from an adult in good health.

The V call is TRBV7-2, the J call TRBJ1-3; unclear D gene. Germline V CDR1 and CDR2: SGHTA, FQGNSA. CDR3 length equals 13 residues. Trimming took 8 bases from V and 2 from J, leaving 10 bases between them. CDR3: CASGLTAGNTIYF. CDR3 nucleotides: TGTGCCAGCGGGCTCACGGCTGGAAACACCATATATTTT.

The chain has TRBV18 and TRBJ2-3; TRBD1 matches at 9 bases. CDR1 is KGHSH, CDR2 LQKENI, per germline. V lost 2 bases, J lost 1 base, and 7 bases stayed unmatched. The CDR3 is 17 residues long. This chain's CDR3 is CASSPIPGQGGTDTQYF. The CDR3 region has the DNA TGTGCCAGCTCACCAATTCCGGGACAGGGCGGCACAGATACGCAGTATTTT.

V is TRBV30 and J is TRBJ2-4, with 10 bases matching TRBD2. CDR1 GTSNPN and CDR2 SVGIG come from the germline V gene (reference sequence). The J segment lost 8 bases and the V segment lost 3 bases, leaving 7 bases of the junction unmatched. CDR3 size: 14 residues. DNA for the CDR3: TGTGCCTGGAGATCTCTAGCGGGAGAACACATTCAGTACTTC. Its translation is CAWRSLAGEHIQYF.

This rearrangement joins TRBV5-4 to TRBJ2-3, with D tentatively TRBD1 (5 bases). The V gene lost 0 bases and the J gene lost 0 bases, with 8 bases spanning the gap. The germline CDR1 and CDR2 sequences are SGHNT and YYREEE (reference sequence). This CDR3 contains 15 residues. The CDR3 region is CASSLEGRSTDTQYF. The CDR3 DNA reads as TGTGCCAGCAGCTTGGAGGGGCGAAGCACAGATACGCAGTATTTT. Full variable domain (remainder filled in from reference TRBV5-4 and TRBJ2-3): ETGVTQSPTHLIKTRGQQVTLRCSSQSGHNTVSWYQQALGQGPQFIFQYYREEENGRGNFPPRFSGLQFPNYSSELNVNALELDDSALYLCASSLEGRSTDTQYFGPGTRLTVL.

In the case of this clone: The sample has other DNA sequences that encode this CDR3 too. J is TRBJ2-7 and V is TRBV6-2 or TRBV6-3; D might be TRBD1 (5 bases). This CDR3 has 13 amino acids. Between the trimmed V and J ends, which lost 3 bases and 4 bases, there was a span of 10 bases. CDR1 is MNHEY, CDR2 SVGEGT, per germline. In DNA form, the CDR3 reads TGTGCCAGCAGTTATCCAGGGCTTTACGAGCAGTACTTC. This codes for CASSYPGLYEQYF.

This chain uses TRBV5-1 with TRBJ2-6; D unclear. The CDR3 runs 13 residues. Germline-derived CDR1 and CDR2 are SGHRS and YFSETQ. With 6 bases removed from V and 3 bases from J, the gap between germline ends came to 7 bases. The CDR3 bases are TGCGCCAGCATTGAGGTTGGGGCCAACGTCCTGACTTTC. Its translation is CASIEVGANVLTF.

CDR3 in DNA: TGTGCCAGCAGTCTCTCCGGGACAGTTAGGAGCGGGGAGCTGTTTTTT. Translated: CASSLSGTVRSGELFF. This chain joins TRBV28 and TRBJ2-2, with TRBD1 matching 7 bases. The ends lost 5 bases at V and 7 bases at J; junction bases unmatched: 13. The CDR3 covers 16 residues. Germline-derived CDR1 and CDR2 are MDHEN and SYDVKM.

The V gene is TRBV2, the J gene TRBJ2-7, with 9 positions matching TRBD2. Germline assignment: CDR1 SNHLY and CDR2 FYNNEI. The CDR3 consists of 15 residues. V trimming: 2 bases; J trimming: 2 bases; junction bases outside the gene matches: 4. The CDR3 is CASSEQTSGPYEQYF. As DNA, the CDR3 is TGTGCCAGCAGTGAACAGACTAGCGGACCCTACGAGCAGTACTTC.

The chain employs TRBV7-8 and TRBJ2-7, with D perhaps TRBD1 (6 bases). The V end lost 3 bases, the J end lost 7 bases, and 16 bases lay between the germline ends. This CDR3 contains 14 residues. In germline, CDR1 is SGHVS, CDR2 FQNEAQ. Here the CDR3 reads CASSLGTQIREQYF. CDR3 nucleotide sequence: TGTGCCAGCAGCTTGGGGACACAAATTAGGGAGCAGTACTTC.

The DNA for the CDR3 is TGTGCCAGCTCACCGCAGGCAGGGTCTGCCTACGAGCAGTACTTC. This gives the protein CASSPQAGSAYEQYF. The chain has TRBV18 and TRBJ2-7; D may be TRBD1 (5 bases). V was pared by 3 bases and J by 2 bases, with 14 bases between. Germline assignment: CDR1 KGHSH and CDR2 LQKENI. CDR3 length: 15 residues.

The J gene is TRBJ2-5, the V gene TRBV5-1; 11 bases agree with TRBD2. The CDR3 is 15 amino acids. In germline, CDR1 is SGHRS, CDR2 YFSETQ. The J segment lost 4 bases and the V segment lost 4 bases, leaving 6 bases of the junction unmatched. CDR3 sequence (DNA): TGCGCCAGCAGCACAGGACTAGCGGGTGGAGAGACCCAGTACTTC. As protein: CASSTGLAGGETQYF.

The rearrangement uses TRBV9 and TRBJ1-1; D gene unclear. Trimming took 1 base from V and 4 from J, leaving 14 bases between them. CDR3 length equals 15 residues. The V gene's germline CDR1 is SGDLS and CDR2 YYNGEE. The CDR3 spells CASSVSPARPTEAFF. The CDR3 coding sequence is TGTGCCAGCAGCGTATCCCCAGCGCGCCCCACTGAAGCTTTCTTT.

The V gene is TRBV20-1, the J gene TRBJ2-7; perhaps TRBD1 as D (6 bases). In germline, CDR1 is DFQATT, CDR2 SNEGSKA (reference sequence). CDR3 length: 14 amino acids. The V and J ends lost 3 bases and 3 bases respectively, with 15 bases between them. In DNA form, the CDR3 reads TGCAGTGCTAGTGCCCCGGGACAAGGCTACGAGCAGTACTTC. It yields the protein CSASAPGQGYEQYF.

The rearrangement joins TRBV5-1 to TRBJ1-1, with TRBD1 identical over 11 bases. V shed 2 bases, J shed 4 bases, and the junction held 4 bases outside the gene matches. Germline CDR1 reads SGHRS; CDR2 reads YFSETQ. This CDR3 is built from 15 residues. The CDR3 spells CASSFTGTGGTEAFF. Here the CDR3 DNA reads TGCGCCAGCAGCTTCACAGGGACAGGGGGCACTGAAGCTTTCTTT.

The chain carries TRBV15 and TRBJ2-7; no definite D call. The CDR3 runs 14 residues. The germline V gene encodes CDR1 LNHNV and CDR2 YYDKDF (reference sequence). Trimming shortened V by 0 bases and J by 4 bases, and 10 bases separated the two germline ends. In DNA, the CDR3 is TGTGCCACCAGCAGAGAACCAAGTGTTTACGAGCAGTACTTC. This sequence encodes CATSREPSVYEQYF.

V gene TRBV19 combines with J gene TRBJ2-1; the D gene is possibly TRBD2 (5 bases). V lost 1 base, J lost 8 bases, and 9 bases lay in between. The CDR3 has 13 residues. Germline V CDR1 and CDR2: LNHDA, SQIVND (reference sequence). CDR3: CASSIVGVDEQFF. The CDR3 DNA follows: TGTGCCAGTAGTATAGTCGGGGTCGATGAGCAGTTCTTC. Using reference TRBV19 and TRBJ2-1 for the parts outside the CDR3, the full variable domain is DGGITQSPKYLFRKEGQNVTLSCEQNLNHDAMYWYRQDPGQGLRLIYYSQIVNDFQKGDIAEGYSVSREKKESFPLTVTSAQKNPTAFYLCASSIVGVDEQFFGPGTRLTVL.

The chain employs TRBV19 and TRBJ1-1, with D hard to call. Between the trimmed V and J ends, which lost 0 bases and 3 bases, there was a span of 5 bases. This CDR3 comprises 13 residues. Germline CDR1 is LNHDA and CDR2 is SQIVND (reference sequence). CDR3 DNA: TGTGCCAGTAGTATAGACACGGACACTGAAGCTTTCTTT. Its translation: CASSIDTDTEAFF.

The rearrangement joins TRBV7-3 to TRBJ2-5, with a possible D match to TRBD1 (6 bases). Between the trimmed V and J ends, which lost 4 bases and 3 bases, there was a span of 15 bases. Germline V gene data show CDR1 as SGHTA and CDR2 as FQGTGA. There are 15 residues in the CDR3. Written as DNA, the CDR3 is TGTGCCAGCAGCTCTAGGGGGAGCTCAGAAGAGACCCAGTACTTC. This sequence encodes CASSSRGSSEETQYF. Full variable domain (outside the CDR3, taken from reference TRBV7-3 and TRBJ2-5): GAGVSQTPSNKVTEKGKYVELRCDPISGHTALYWYRQSLGQGPEFLIYFQGTGAADDSGLPNDRFFAVRPEGSVSTLKIQRTERGDSAVYLCASSSRGSSEETQYFGPGTRLLVL.

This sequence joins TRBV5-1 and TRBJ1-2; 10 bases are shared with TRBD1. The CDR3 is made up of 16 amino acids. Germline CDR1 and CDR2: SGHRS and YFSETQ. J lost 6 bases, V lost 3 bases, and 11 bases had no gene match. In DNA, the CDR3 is TGCGCCAGCAGCTCTGGACAGGGGGGAGAATTCGATGGCTACACCTTC. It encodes CASSSGQGGEFDGYTF.

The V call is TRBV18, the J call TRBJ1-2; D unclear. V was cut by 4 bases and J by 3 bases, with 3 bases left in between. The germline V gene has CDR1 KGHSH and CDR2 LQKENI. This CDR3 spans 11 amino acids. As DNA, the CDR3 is TGTGCCAGCTCACTCGACTATGGCTACACCTTC. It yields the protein CASSLDYGYTF.

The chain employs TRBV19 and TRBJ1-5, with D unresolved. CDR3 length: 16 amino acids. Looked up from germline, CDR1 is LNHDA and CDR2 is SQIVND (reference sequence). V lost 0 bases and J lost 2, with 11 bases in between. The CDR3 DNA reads TGTGCCAGTAGTATAGATCTATCGGGTGGCAATCAGCCCCAGCATTTT. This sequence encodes CASSIDLSGGNQPQHF. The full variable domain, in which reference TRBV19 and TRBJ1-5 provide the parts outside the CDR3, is DGGITQSPKYLFRKEGQNVTLSCEQNLNHDAMYWYRQDPGQGLRLIYYSQIVNDFQKGDIAEGYSVSREKKESFPLTVTSAQKNPTAFYLCASSIDLSGGNQPQHFGDGTRLSIL.